Listed below are T cell receptor beta chains from one sample, sequenced in a study of blood T cell repertoires in COVID-19. The data were produced by immunoSEQ multiplex PCR, yet TCRdb's version contains in-frame clones alone and is incomplete. The sample holds a few hundred thousand clones, 70% to 90% seen once. Source material: PBMCs or T cells enriched from blood (not recorded which). The receptors come from a man between 40 and 49 years old in a cohort exposed to, infected with or recovered from COVID-19 (not recorded which). Each CDR3 is given with its conserved first and last residue. D genes are given only for firm matches. Some rows mark clone size as missing; the rest say once, few, many or name a class of expanded clone.

v_call: TRBV5-1
d_call: .
j_call: TRBJ2-7
clone_size: .
cdr3_aa: CASSLATDAYEQYF
cdr3_nt: TGCGCCAGCAGCTTGGCCACAGACGCCTACGAGCAGTACTTC

v_call: TRBV2
d_call: .
j_call: TRBJ1-3
clone_size: .
cdr3_aa: CANNREGISGNTIYF
cdr3_nt: TGTGCCAACAATCGGGAGGGTATCTCTGGAAACACCATATATTTT

v_call: TRBV7-2
d_call: TRBD2
j_call: TRBJ2-3
clone_size: .
cdr3_aa: CASSPDYREGQDTQYF
cdr3_nt: TGTGCCAGCAGCCCGGACTATCGGGAGGGCCAAGATACGCAGTATTTT

v_call: TRBV27
d_call: TRBD1
j_call: TRBJ1-5
clone_size: .
cdr3_aa: CASRMGQVSNQPQHF
cdr3_nt: TGTGCCAGCAGGATGGGACAGGTTAGCAATCAGCCCCAGCATTTT

v_call: TRBV5-5
d_call: TRBD1
j_call: TRBJ2-7
clone_size: .
cdr3_aa: CASSFASGTGNFNEQYF
cdr3_nt: TGTGCCAGCAGCTTCGCGTCCGGGACAGGGAATTTTAACGAGCAGTACTTC

v_call: TRBV9
d_call: .
j_call: TRBJ2-1
clone_size: .
cdr3_aa: CASSFSGHEQFF
cdr3_nt: TGTGCCAGCAGCTTCAGTGGTCATGAGCAGTTCTTC

v_call: TRBV19
d_call: .
j_call: TRBJ1-2
clone_size: .
cdr3_aa: CASSIVIGGLYGYTF
cdr3_nt: TGTGCCAGTAGTATCGTAATTGGGGGCCTCTATGGCTACACCTTC

v_call: TRBV19
d_call: .
j_call: TRBJ2-7
clone_size: .
cdr3_aa: CATSSGAYEQYF
cdr3_nt: TGTGCCACTTCATCCGGAGCCTACGAGCAGTACTTC

v_call: TRBV3-1/TRBV3-2
d_call: .
j_call: TRBJ2-3
clone_size: .
cdr3_aa: CASSQDPPGLIRSTDTQYF
cdr3_nt: TGTGCCAGCAGCCAAGATCCCCCGGGACTCATAAGAAGCACAGATACGCAGTATTTT

v_call: TRBV2
d_call: .
j_call: TRBJ2-3
clone_size: few
cdr3_aa: CASLLSGDLDTQYF
cdr3_nt: TGTGCCAGTTTACTCTCGGGGGATTTAGATACGCAGTATTTT

v_call: TRBV18
d_call: .
j_call: TRBJ2-3
clone_size: .
cdr3_aa: CASSLRQLPITDTQYF
cdr3_nt: TGTGCCAGCTCACTCAGACAGCTTCCTATCACAGATACGCAGTATTTT

v_call: TRBV19
d_call: TRBD1
j_call: TRBJ2-3
clone_size: once
cdr3_aa: CASSVGQGTDTQYF
cdr3_nt: TGTGCCAGTAGTGTCGGACAGGGTACAGATACGCAGTATTTT

v_call: TRBV19
d_call: .
j_call: TRBJ1-1
clone_size: .
cdr3_aa: CASSYTSPMNTEAFF
cdr3_nt: TGTGCCAGTAGTTACACCTCGCCCATGAACACTGAAGCTTTCTTT

v_call: TRBV19
d_call: TRBD2
j_call: TRBJ2-3
clone_size: .
cdr3_aa: CASSTSLAGGPSQYF
cdr3_nt: TGTGCCAGTAGTACCTCCCTAGCGGGAGGGCCCTCGCAGTATTTT

v_call: TRBV27
d_call: TRBD1
j_call: TRBJ2-2
clone_size: .
cdr3_aa: CASSDRDWGGELFF
cdr3_nt: TGTGCCAGCAGTGACAGGGATTGGGGCGGGGAGCTGTTTTTT

v_call: TRBV19
d_call: .
j_call: TRBJ1-1
clone_size: .
cdr3_aa: CATCEGTEAFF
cdr3_nt: TGTGCCACCTGTGAGGGCACTGAAGCTTTCTTT

v_call: TRBV3-1/TRBV3-2
d_call: .
j_call: TRBJ2-1
clone_size: .
cdr3_aa: CASSQAYNEQFF
cdr3_nt: TGTGCCAGCAGCCAAGCTTACAATGAGCAGTTCTTC

v_call: TRBV2
d_call: .
j_call: TRBJ2-3
clone_size: .
cdr3_aa: CASSETSTQYF
cdr3_nt: TGTGCCAGCAGTGAGACTAGTACGCAGTATTTT

v_call: TRBV6-1
d_call: .
j_call: TRBJ1-4
clone_size: .
cdr3_aa: CASSDYSTRGNEKLFF
cdr3_nt: TGTGCCAGCAGTGACTACTCCACCCGGGGTAATGAAAAACTGTTTTTT

v_call: TRBV18
d_call: TRBD1
j_call: TRBJ2-7
clone_size: .
cdr3_aa: CASSPLGQGAAEQYF
cdr3_nt: TGTGCCAGCTCACCTTTGGGACAGGGAGCGGCCGAGCAGTACTTC

v_call: TRBV28
d_call: .
j_call: TRBJ1-5
clone_size: .
cdr3_aa: CASSFSPSLGNQPQHF
cdr3_nt: TGTGCCAGCAGTTTTAGCCCCTCGTTAGGCAATCAGCCCCAGCATTTT

v_call: TRBV20-1
d_call: .
j_call: TRBJ1-1
clone_size: once
cdr3_aa: CRASDNTEAFF
cdr3_nt: TGCAGAGCGTCCGACAACACTGAAGCTTTCTTT

v_call: TRBV2
d_call: .
j_call: TRBJ1-6
clone_size: .
cdr3_aa: CATSGSLSPLYF
cdr3_nt: TGTGCCACGTCCGGGAGCCTCTCACCCCTCTACTTT

v_call: TRBV27
d_call: .
j_call: TRBJ2-1
clone_size: .
cdr3_aa: CASRQVDIYNEQFF
cdr3_nt: TGTGCCAGCAGACAGGTTGACATATACAATGAGCAGTTCTTC

v_call: TRBV4-2
d_call: TRBD1
j_call: TRBJ1-1
clone_size: .
cdr3_aa: CASSRGQGSGEAFF
cdr3_nt: TGTGCCAGCAGCCGCGGACAGGGATCGGGTGAAGCTTTCTTT

v_call: TRBV24-1
d_call: .
j_call: TRBJ2-4
clone_size: .
cdr3_aa: CATSDYCRELAKNIQYF
cdr3_nt: TGTGCCACCAGTGATTACTGCAGGGAACTAGCCAAAAACATTCAGTACTTC

v_call: TRBV5-1
d_call: .
j_call: TRBJ1-2
clone_size: .
cdr3_aa: CASSFNGESSGYTF
cdr3_nt: TGCGCCAGCAGCTTTAACGGGGAAAGCTCTGGCTACACCTTC

v_call: TRBV18
d_call: TRBD1
j_call: TRBJ2-3
clone_size: .
cdr3_aa: CASSPRQGISTDTQYF
cdr3_nt: TGTGCCAGCTCACCTAGACAGGGTATAAGCACAGATACGCAGTATTTT

v_call: TRBV19
d_call: .
j_call: TRBJ2-5
clone_size: .
cdr3_aa: CASRMRAQETQYF
cdr3_nt: TGTGCCAGTCGAATGAGGGCCCAAGAGACCCAGTACTTC

v_call: TRBV3-1/TRBV3-2
d_call: TRBD2
j_call: TRBJ2-1
clone_size: once
cdr3_aa: CASSQVGGSGSYNEQFF
cdr3_nt: TGTGCCAGCAGCCAAGTCGGCGGGAGCGGTTCCTACAATGAGCAGTTCTTC

v_call: TRBV3-1/TRBV3-2
d_call: TRBD2
j_call: TRBJ2-7
clone_size: .
cdr3_aa: CASTGTSGRGEQYF
cdr3_nt: TGTGCCAGCACCGGGACTAGCGGGAGAGGTGAGCAGTACTTC

v_call: TRBV19
d_call: TRBD1
j_call: TRBJ1-5
clone_size: .
cdr3_aa: CASSLDRGRNQPQHF
cdr3_nt: TGTGCCAGTAGTTTAGACAGGGGTCGCAATCAGCCCCAGCATTTT

v_call: TRBV29-1
d_call: TRBD2
j_call: TRBJ2-7
clone_size: .
cdr3_aa: CSVALTSGTEQYF
cdr3_nt: TGCAGCGTTGCACTGACTAGCGGGACCGAGCAGTACTTC

v_call: TRBV18
d_call: .
j_call: TRBJ2-2
clone_size: .
cdr3_aa: CASSPRALANTGELFF
cdr3_nt: TGTGCCAGCTCACCACGGGCACTAGCGAACACCGGGGAGCTGTTTTTT

v_call: TRBV19
d_call: TRBD2
j_call: TRBJ2-3
clone_size: .
cdr3_aa: CASRLAGSTDTQYF
cdr3_nt: TGTGCCAGTAGACTAGCGGGAAGCACAGATACGCAGTATTTT

v_call: TRBV2
d_call: TRBD1
j_call: TRBJ1-6
clone_size: .
cdr3_aa: CASIPDRGSYNSPLHF
cdr3_nt: TGTGCCAGCATTCCCGACAGGGGATCCTATAATTCACCCCTCCACTTT

v_call: TRBV30
d_call: .
j_call: TRBJ2-3
clone_size: .
cdr3_aa: CAWSVSRVRADTQYF
cdr3_nt: TGTGCCTGGAGTGTCTCCAGGGTAAGGGCAGATACGCAGTATTTT

v_call: TRBV21-1
d_call: .
j_call: TRBJ2-7
clone_size: .
cdr3_aa: CASSGTSGNFHEQYF
cdr3_nt: TGTGCCAGCAGCGGGACTAGCGGGAATTTCCACGAGCAGTACTTC

v_call: TRBV27
d_call: TRBD2
j_call: TRBJ2-7
clone_size: few
cdr3_aa: CASSRLAGASSYEQYF
cdr3_nt: TGTGCCAGCAGTCGACTAGCGGGAGCTAGCTCCTACGAGCAGTACTTC

v_call: TRBV6-5
d_call: .
j_call: TRBJ1-5
clone_size: .
cdr3_aa: CASSPRGGQPQHF
cdr3_nt: TGTGCCAGCAGTCCCCGGGGGGGTCAGCCCCAGCATTTT

v_call: TRBV5-1
d_call: TRBD2
j_call: TRBJ2-3
clone_size: .
cdr3_aa: CASSPGAAVPGLAGGRRTDTQYF
cdr3_nt: TGCGCCAGCAGCCCCGGGGCCGCTGTTCCGGGACTAGCGGGAGGGAGACGCACAGATACGCAGTATTTT

v_call: TRBV6-5
d_call: .
j_call: TRBJ1-3
clone_size: .
cdr3_aa: CASKRDNLSGNTIYF
cdr3_nt: TGTGCCAGCAAACGGGACAACCTCTCTGGAAACACCATATATTTT

v_call: TRBV5-5
d_call: TRBD2
j_call: TRBJ2-3
clone_size: .
cdr3_aa: CASSYGLAGGPRTDTQYF
cdr3_nt: TGTGCCAGCAGCTACGGACTAGCGGGAGGGCCACGCACAGATACGCAGTATTTT

v_call: TRBV5-1
d_call: TRBD2
j_call: TRBJ2-1
clone_size: .
cdr3_aa: CASSRGLAGGSYNEQFF
cdr3_nt: TGCGCCAGCAGCCGGGGACTAGCGGGCGGGTCCTACAATGAGCAGTTCTTC

v_call: TRBV2
d_call: .
j_call: TRBJ1-5
clone_size: few
cdr3_aa: CASRVRGNNQPQHF
cdr3_nt: TGTGCCAGCAGGGTAAGGGGGAACAATCAGCCCCAGCATTTT

v_call: TRBV7-9
d_call: .
j_call: TRBJ2-1
clone_size: .
cdr3_aa: CASSLAGRSEQFF
cdr3_nt: TGTGCCAGCAGCTTAGCAGGAAGGAGTGAGCAGTTCTTC

v_call: TRBV27
d_call: TRBD1
j_call: TRBJ2-7
clone_size: .
cdr3_aa: CASSQLGQGPYEQYF
cdr3_nt: TGTGCCAGCAGCCAACTGGGACAGGGGCCCTACGAGCAGTACTTC

v_call: TRBV30
d_call: TRBD1
j_call: TRBJ2-3
clone_size: .
cdr3_aa: CAWNLQGADTQYF
cdr3_nt: TGTGCCTGGAATTTACAGGGGGCAGATACGCAGTATTTT

v_call: TRBV5-1
d_call: .
j_call: TRBJ2-4
clone_size: .
cdr3_aa: CASSTGQTIAKNIQYF
cdr3_nt: TGCGCCAGCAGCACCGGACAGACCATAGCCAAAAACATTCAGTACTTC

v_call: TRBV6-5
d_call: .
j_call: TRBJ1-6
clone_size: .
cdr3_aa: CASNPGQPTRSPLHF
cdr3_nt: TGTGCCAGCAATCCAGGACAGCCAACCCGCTCACCCCTCCACTTT